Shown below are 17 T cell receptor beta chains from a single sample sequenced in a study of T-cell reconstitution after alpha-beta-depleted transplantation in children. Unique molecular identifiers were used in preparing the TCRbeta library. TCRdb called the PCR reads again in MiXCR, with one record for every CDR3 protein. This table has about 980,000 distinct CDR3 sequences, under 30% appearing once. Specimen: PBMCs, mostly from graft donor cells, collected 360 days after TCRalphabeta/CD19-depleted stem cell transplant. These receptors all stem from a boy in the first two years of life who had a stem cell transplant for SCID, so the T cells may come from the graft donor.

CDR3 in amino acids: CSAHERGGAFF. CDR3 bases: TGCAGTGCGCACGAGAGAGGAGGAGCTTTCTTT. The V gene is TRBV20-1, the J gene TRBJ1-1; D is uncertain. CDR3 length equals 11 residues. The germline CDR1 and CDR2 sequences are DFQATT and SNEGSKA (reference sequence). Deletions cut 6 bases from V and 10 bases from J, with 15 bases between.

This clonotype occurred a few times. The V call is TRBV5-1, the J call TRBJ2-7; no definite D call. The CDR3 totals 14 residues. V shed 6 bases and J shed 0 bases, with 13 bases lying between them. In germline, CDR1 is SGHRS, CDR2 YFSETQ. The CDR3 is CASTNLGISYEQYF. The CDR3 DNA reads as TGCGCCAGCACCAACCTGGGGATCTCCTACGAGCAGTACTTC.

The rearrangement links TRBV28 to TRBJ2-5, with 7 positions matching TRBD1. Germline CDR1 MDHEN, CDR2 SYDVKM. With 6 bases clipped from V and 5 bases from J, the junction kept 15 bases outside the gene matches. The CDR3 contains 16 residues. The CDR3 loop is CASSKGLGQSQETQYF. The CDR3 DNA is TGTGCCAGCAGCAAAGGTCTGGGACAGTCCCAGGAGACCCAGTACTTC. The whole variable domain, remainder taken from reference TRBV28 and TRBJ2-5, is DVKVTQSSRYLVKRTGEKVFLECVQDMDHENMFWYRQDPGLGLRLIYFSYDVKMKEKGDIPEGYSVSREKKERFSLILESASTNQTSMYLCASSKGLGQSQETQYFGPGTRLLVL.

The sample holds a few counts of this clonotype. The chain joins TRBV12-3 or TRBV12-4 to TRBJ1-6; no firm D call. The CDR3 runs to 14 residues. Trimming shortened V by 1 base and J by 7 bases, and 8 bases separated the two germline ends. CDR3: CASSLELANSPLHF. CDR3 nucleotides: TGTGCCAGCAGTTTAGAGCTGGCCAATTCACCCCTCCACTTT.

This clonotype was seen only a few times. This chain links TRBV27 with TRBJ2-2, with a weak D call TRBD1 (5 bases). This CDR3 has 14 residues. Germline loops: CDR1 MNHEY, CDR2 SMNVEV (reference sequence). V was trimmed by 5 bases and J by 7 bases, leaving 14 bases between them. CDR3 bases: TGTGCCAGCAGTCTCGGACAACTCGACGGGGAGCTGTTTTTT. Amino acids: CASSLGQLDGELFF.

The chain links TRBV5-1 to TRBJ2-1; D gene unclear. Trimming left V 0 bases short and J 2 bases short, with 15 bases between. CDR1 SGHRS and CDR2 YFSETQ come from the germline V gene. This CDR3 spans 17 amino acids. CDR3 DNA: TGCGCCAGCAGCTTGGATTCGCGACTCATTACCTACAATGAGCAGTTCTTC. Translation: CASSLDSRLITYNEQFF.

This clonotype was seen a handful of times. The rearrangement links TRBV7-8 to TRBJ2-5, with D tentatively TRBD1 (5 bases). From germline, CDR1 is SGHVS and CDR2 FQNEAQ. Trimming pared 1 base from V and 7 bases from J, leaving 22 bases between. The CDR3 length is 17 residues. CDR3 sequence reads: CASSLVGLGDTSWTQYF. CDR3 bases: TGTGCCAGCAGCTTAGTCGGTCTAGGGGATACGTCCTGGACCCAGTACTTC.

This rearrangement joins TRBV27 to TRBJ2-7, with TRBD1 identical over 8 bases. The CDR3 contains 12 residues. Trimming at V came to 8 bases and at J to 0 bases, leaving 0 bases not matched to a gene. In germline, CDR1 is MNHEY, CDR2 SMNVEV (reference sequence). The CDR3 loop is CASGTGSYEQYF. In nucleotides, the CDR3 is TGTGCCAGCGGGACAGGCTCCTACGAGCAGTACTTC.

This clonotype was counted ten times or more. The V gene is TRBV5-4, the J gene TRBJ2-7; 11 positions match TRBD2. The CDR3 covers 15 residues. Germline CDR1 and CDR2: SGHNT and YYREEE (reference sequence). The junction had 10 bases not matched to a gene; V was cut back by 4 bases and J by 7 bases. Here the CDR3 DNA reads TGTGCCAGCAGCGAGACTAGCGGGAAGAGCATTGAGCAGTACTTC. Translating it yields CASSETSGKSIEQYF.

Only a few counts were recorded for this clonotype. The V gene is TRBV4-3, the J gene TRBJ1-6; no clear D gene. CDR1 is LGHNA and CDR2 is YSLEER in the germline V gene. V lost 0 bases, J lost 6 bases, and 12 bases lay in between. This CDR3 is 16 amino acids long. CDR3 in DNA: TGCGCCAGCAGCCAAGATCACCGTCTACCTAATTCACCCCTCCACTTT. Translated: CASSQDHRLPNSPLHF.

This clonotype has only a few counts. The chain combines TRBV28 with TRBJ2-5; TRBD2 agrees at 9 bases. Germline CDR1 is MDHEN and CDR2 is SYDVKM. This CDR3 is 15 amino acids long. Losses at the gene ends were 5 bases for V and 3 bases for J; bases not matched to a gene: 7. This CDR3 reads CASSPRAGGKETQYF. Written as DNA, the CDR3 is TGTGCCAGCAGTCCCCGGGCGGGGGGGAAAGAGACCCAGTACTTC.

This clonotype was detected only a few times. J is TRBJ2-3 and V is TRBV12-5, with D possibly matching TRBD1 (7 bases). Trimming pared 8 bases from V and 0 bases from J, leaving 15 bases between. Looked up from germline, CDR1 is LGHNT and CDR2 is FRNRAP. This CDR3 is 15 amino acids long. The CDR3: CASLGGTASTDTQYF. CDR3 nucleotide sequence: TGTGCTAGTCTCGGCGGGACAGCTAGCACAGATACGCAGTATTTT. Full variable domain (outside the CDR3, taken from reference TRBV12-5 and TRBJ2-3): DARVTQTPRHKVTEMGQEVTMRCQPILGHNTVFWYRQTMMQGLELLAYFRNRAPLDDSGMPKDRFSAEMPDATLATLKIQPSEPRDSAVYFCASLGGTASTDTQYFGPGTRLTVL.

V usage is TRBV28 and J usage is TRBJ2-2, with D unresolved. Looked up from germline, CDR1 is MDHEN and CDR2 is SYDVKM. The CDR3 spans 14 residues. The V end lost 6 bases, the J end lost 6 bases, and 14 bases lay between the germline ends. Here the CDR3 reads CASSPGLNSGELFF. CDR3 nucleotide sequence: TGTGCCAGCAGCCCGGGCCTCAACTCCGGGGAGCTGTTTTTT.

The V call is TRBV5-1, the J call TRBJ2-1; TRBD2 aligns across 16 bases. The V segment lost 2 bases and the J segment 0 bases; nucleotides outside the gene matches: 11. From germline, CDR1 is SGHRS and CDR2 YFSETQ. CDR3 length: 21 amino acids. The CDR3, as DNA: TGCGCCAGCAGCTTAGTGCCCGGGACTAGCGGGGGGGCCGGCTCCTACAATGAGCAGTTCTTC. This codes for CASSLVPGTSGGAGSYNEQFF.

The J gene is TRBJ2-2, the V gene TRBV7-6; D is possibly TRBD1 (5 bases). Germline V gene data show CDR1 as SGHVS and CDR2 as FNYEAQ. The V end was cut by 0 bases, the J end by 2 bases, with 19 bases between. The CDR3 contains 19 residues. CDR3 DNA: TGTGCCAGCAGCTTAGCGCCAGGTCTGTCAAGGGGAAACACCGGGGAGCTGTTTTTT. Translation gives CASSLAPGLSRGNTGELFF.

The CDR3 DNA sequence: TGTGCCAGCAGCCCCGGGACGTATTTGGCCGGGGAGCTGTTTTTT. Its protein product is CASSPGTYLAGELFF. This sequence joins TRBV5-5 and TRBJ2-2, with D perhaps assigned TRBD1 or TRBD2 (5 bases each). This CDR3 has 15 residues. Germline assignment: CDR1 SGHKS and CDR2 YYEKEE (reference sequence). With 4 bases removed from V and 6 bases from J, the gap between germline ends came to 16 bases.

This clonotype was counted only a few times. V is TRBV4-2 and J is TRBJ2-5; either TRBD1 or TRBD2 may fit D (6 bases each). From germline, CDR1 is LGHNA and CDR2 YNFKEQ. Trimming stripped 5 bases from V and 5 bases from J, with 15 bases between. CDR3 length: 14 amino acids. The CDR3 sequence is CASSWGARGETQYF. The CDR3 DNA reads TGTGCCAGCAGCTGGGGGGCTAGAGGGGAGACCCAGTACTTC.